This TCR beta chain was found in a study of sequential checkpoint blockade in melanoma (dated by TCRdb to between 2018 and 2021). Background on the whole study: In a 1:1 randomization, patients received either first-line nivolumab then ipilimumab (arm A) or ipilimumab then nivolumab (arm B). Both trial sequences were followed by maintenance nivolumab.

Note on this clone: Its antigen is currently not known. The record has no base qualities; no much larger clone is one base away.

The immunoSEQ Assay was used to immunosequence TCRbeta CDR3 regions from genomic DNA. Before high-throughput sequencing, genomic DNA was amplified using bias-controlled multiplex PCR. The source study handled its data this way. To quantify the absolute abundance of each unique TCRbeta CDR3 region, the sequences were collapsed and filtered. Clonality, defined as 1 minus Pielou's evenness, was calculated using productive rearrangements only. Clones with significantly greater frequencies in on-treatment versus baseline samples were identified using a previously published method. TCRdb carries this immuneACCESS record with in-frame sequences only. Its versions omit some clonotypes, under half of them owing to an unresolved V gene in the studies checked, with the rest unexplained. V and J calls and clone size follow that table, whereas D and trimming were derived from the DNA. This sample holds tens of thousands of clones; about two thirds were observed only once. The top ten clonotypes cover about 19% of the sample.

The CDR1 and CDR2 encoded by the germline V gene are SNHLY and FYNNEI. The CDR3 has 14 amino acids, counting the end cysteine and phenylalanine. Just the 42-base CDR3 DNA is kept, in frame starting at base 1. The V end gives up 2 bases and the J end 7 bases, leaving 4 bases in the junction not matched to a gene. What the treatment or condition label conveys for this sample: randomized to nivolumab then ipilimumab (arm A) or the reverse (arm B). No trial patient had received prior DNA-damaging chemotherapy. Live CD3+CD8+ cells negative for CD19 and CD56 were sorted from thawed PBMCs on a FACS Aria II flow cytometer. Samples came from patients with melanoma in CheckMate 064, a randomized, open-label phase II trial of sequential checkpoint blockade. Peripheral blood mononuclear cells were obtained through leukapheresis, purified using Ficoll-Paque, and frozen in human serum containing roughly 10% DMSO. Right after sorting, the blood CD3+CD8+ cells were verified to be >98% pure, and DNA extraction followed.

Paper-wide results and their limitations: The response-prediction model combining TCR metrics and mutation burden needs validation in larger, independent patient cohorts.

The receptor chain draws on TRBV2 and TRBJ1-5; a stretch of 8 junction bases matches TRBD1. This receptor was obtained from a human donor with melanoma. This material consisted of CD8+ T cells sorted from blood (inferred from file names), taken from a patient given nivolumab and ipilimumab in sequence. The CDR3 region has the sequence CASSEWRTGQPQHF. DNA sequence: TGTGCCAGCAGTGAATGGAGGACAGGGCAGCCCCAGCATTTT. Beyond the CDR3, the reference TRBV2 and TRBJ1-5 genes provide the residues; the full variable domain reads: EPEVTQTPSHQVTQMGQEVILRCVPISNHLYFYWYRQILGQKVEFLVSFYNNEISEKSEIFDDQFSVERPDGSNFTLKIRSTKLEDSAMYFCASSEWRTGQPQHFGDGTRLSIL.